The sequence of this TCR beta chain was determined in a study of cytomegalovirus exposure and HLA in healthy donors. PCR used 60 Vbeta primers and 13 Jbeta primers. Profiled with immunoSEQ multiplex PCR; TCRdb holds only in-frame clones, not every one. Of tens of thousands of clones listed, roughly 80% were seen once; the top ten hold about 1.2%. This CDR3 region has 16 residues. With V trimmed by 6 bases and J by 4 bases, 9 bases remained unmatched. The germline V gene has CDR1 MNHEY and CDR2 SMNVEV (reference sequence). The clonotype was recovered from a girl aged 2 to 10 in good health and CMV-seropositive. The J gene is TRBJ1-2, the V gene TRBV27; 12 bases are a match to TRBD1. Sequenced input: PBMCs. CDR3 loop: CASRAGTGGLGYGYTF. In DNA form, the CDR3 reads TGTGCCAGCAGGGCCGGGACAGGGGGCCTTGGCTATGGCTACACCTTC.